The 28 T cell receptor beta chains given below trace back to one sample, sequenced in a study of blood T cell repertoires in COVID-19. The assay was immunoSEQ multiplex PCR, and TCRdb's table has in-frame clones only and misses some. Of tens of thousands of clones listed, 81% are singletons. Sequenced material: peripheral blood. These receptors came from a man in his fifties with active or convalescent COVID-19.

The chain couples TRBV5-1 to TRBJ2-7; D is uncertain. Germline assignment: CDR1 SGHRS and CDR2 YFSETQ. V shed 4 bases and J shed 4 bases, with 12 bases lying between them. CDR3 length equals 13 residues. The CDR3 nucleotides are TGCGCCAGCAGCCTGGAAATGTCGTACGAGCAGTACTTC. Translating gives CASSLEMSYEQYF.

The J gene is TRBJ1-6, the V gene TRBV30; TRBD1 matches 7 bases. The CDR3 sequence is 13 residues long. J was trimmed by 5 bases and V by 8 bases; bases with no gene match: 6. Per the germline V gene, CDR1 is GTSNPN and CDR2 is SVGIG (reference sequence). CDR3 region: CAHGDSNNSPLHF. CDR3 DNA sequence: TGTGCCCACGGGGACAGTAATAATTCACCCCTCCACTTT.

The gene calls are TRBV2 and TRBJ2-1, with 11 bases identical to TRBD2. Germline trimming cut 3 bases from V and 7 bases from J; bases unmatched to any gene: 8. Germline assignment: CDR1 SNHLY and CDR2 FYNNEI. The length of the CDR3 is 16 residues. CDR3 coding DNA: TGTGCCAGCAGTGACCTCCTAGCGGGAGGTTTAAATGAGCAGTTCTTC. Encoded protein: CASSDLLAGGLNEQFF.

The chain links TRBV18 to TRBJ2-2; TRBD2 matches at 10 bases. Trimming removed 8 bases from V and 7 bases from J; junction bases left unmatched: 13. The CDR3 consists of 16 residues. Germline loops: CDR1 KGHSH, CDR2 LQKENI. The CDR3 spells CASARQAGGPYGELFF. The CDR3 DNA is TGTGCCAGCGCCAGGCAAGCGGGAGGGCCCTACGGGGAGCTGTTTTTT.

This clone came up once. CDR3 sequence reads: CASRRAGDSYNEQFF. The CDR3 coding sequence is TGTGCCAGCAGACGAGCGGGAGACTCCTACAATGAGCAGTTCTTC. The gene calls are TRBV5-4 and TRBJ2-1, with 8 bases matching TRBD2. Germline V gives CDR1 SGHNT, CDR2 YYREEE (reference sequence). CDR3 length: 15 residues. V was pared by 5 bases and J by 0 bases, with 4 bases of the junction left unmatched.

This chain uses TRBV18 with TRBJ1-6, with D tentatively TRBD1 (5 bases). The V end lost 4 bases, the J end lost 7 bases, and 8 bases lay between the germline ends. The CDR3 contains 13 residues. Germline CDR1 reads KGHSH; CDR2 reads LQKENI. CDR3 amino acids: CASSLQGNSPLHF. For the CDR3, the DNA is TGTGCCAGCTCACTTCAGGGAAATTCACCCCTCCACTTT.

The chain combines TRBV4-2 with TRBJ2-1; 9 positions agree with TRBD2. Germline V lookup: CDR1 LGHNA, CDR2 YNFKEQ. With 0 bases clipped from V and 5 bases from J, the junction kept 5 bases outside the gene matches. The CDR3 is 16 residues long. CDR3 region: CASSQEMAGGDNEQFF. CDR3 sequence (DNA): TGTGCCAGCAGCCAAGAAATGGCGGGAGGGGACAATGAGCAGTTCTTC.

The V and J genes are TRBV6-5 and TRBJ2-5, with D maybe TRBD2 (6 bases). The V and J ends lost 6 bases and 3 bases respectively, with 11 bases between them. The CDR3 is made up of 13 amino acids. Germline values: CDR1 MNHEY, CDR2 SVGAGI. The CDR3 region has the DNA TGTGCCAGCAGACTGTCGGGGGAAGAGACCCAGTACTTC. Translated: CASRLSGEETQYF.

The chain joins TRBV30 to TRBJ1-1, with D uncertain. This CDR3 contains 14 residues. Per the germline V gene, CDR1 is GTSNPN and CDR2 is SVGIG (reference sequence). Trimming took off 2 bases at V and 4 bases at J, with 14 bases between the two ends. CDR3 amino acids: CAWSRDSLSTEAFF. CDR3 sequence (DNA): TGTGCCTGGAGTCGGGATTCTCTGAGCACTGAAGCTTTCTTT.

This clone was recorded a few times. The J gene is TRBJ2-3, the V gene TRBV3-1 (or the pseudogene TRBV3-2); TRBD2 matches at 8 bases. This CDR3 is built from 18 residues. CDR1 LGHDT and CDR2 YNNKEL come from the germline V gene (reference sequence). Germline trimming cut 0 bases from V and 0 bases from J; bases unmatched to any gene: 8. The chain's CDR3 is CASSQEGGGSHSTDTQYF. The CDR3 nucleotides are TGTGCCAGCAGCCAAGAGGGCGGGGGGTCTCATAGCACAGATACGCAGTATTTT.

By proportion, this clone is large. The chain employs TRBV19 and TRBJ2-5; maybe TRBD2 (5 bases). The CDR3 sequence is 16 residues long. Trimming pared 1 base from V and 4 bases from J, leaving 16 bases between. Germline CDR1 reads LNHDA; CDR2 reads SQIVND (reference sequence). The CDR3 coding sequence is TGTGCCAGTAGTATAGTTCACTCTCGAGGGTCAGAGACCCAGTACTTC. Protein: CASSIVHSRGSETQYF.

J is TRBJ2-7 and V is TRBV5-5; 8 bases fit TRBD1. Per germline, CDR1 SGHKS and CDR2 YYEKEE (reference sequence). The trim removed 4 bases at V and 5 bases at J, leaving 11 bases unmatched. This CDR3 contains 15 residues. The CDR3 protein is CASSQSWTGPNEQYF. In DNA, the CDR3 is TGTGCCAGCAGCCAATCCTGGACAGGGCCCAACGAGCAGTACTTC. Full variable domain (missing parts from reference TRBV5-5 and TRBJ2-7): DAGVTQSPTHLIKTRGQQVTLRCSPISGHKSVSWYQQVLGQGPQFIFQYYEKEERGRGNFPDRFSARQFPNYSSELNVNALLLGDSALYLCASSQSWTGPNEQYFGPGTRLTVT.

The gene calls are TRBV9 and TRBJ2-5; tentative D call: TRBD2 (6 bases). V shed 0 bases and J shed 7 bases, with 16 bases lying between them. Germline loops: CDR1 SGDLS, CDR2 YYNGEE. This CDR3 spans 15 amino acids. CDR3 nucleotide sequence: TGTGCCAGCAGCGTAGAGGGGACTTATATTGGGACCCAGTACTTC. It codes for CASSVEGTYIGTQYF.

The CDR3 spells CASSPKTGTESYEQYF. CDR3 DNA: TGTGCCAGCAGCCCAAAAACCGGGACAGAATCCTACGAGCAGTACTTC. The chain uses TRBV7-9 and TRBJ2-7; TRBD1 matches at 7 bases. The CDR3 contains 16 residues. Germline CDR1 and CDR2: SEHNR and FQNEAQ (reference sequence). V lost 5 bases and J lost 1; bases outside the gene matches: 11.

The chain joins TRBV19 to TRBJ2-7; possibly TRBD2 for D (5 bases). Germline V gene lookup returns CDR1 LNHDA and CDR2 SQIVND (reference sequence). The CDR3 has 15 amino acids. With 2 bases removed from V and 2 bases from J, the gap between germline ends came to 13 bases. This chain's CDR3 is CASSISGSLTYEQYF. The CDR3 DNA reads TGTGCCAGTAGTATATCGGGGTCCCTCACCTACGAGCAGTACTTC.

The rearrangement uses TRBV5-1 and TRBJ2-1; TRBD1 agrees at 11 bases. CDR1 and CDR2 from the germline V gene are SGHRS and YFSETQ. CDR3 size: 14 residues. V was pared by 4 bases and J by 5 bases, with 2 bases of the junction left unmatched. The CDR3 is CASSPGQGDNEQFF. DNA of the CDR3: TGCGCCAGCAGCCCGGGACAGGGGGACAATGAGCAGTTCTTC. Drawing the rest from reference TRBV5-1 and TRBJ2-1, the complete variable domain is KAGVTQTPRYLIKTRGQQVTLSCSPISGHRSVSWYQQTPGQGLQFLFEYFSETQRNKGNFPGRFSGRQFSNSRSEMNVSTLELGDSALYLCASSPGQGDNEQFFGPGTRLTVL.

The chain has TRBV29-1 and TRBJ1-4; TRBD1 aligns across 8 bases. Germline values: CDR1 SQVTM, CDR2 ANQGSEA. CDR3 length: 14 residues. The junction had 4 bases not matched to a gene; V was cut back by 6 bases and J by 1 base. DNA for the CDR3: TGCAGCGTGATGGGGACAGGAACTAATGAAAAACTGTTTTTT. This sequence encodes CSVMGTGTNEKLFF.

The DNA of the CDR3 is TGTGCCAGCAGCGTAGTTCCCAACTCTGGAAACACCATATATTTT. Protein: CASSVVPNSGNTIYF. The chain employs TRBV9 and TRBJ1-3, with D uncertain. The CDR3 extends over 15 amino acids. The V gene's germline CDR1 is SGDLS and CDR2 YYNGEE. V lost 0 bases, J lost 0 bases, and 7 bases lay in between.

The chain recombines TRBV5-1 with TRBJ1-3; unclear D gene. CDR1 and CDR2 from the germline V gene are SGHRS and YFSETQ. The CDR3 contains 16 residues. The V and J ends lost 0 bases and 0 bases respectively, with 10 bases between them. For the CDR3, the DNA is TGCGCCAGCAGCTTGGCCGGGATGAGCTCTGGAAACACCATATATTTT. Protein sequence: CASSLAGMSSGNTIYF.

This chain joins TRBV27 and TRBJ2-7; 11 bases agree with TRBD1. The CDR3 is 18 residues long. Germline V gene data show CDR1 as MNHEY and CDR2 as SMNVEV (reference sequence). The V gene end was trimmed by 3 bases and the J gene end by 0 bases; junction bases not matched to a gene: 10. CDR3: CASSFVGQGVRGSYEQYF. DNA for the CDR3: TGTGCCAGCAGTTTTGTGGGACAGGGGGTACGAGGCTCCTACGAGCAGTACTTC.

The J gene is TRBJ1-4, the V gene TRBV3-1 (or the pseudogene TRBV3-2); no firm D call. CDR1 and CDR2 from the germline V gene are LGHDT and YNNKEL (reference sequence). Trimming cost V 1 base and J 11 bases, with 11 bases left between them. The CDR3 totals 13 residues. CDR3 DNA: TGTGCCAGCAGCCAAGGTTCCGGAGAGAAACTGTTTTTT. Translation gives CASSQGSGEKLFF.

This clone was detected once. This chain uses TRBV28 with TRBJ2-6; D possibly corresponds to TRBD1 (6 bases). The V and J ends lost 9 bases and 1 base respectively, with 16 bases between them. CDR3 size: 16 residues. The germline CDR1 and CDR2 sequences are MDHEN and SYDVKM. The CDR3 here is CASTPGHYSGANVLTF. For the CDR3, the DNA is TGTGCCAGTACCCCGGGACATTATTCTGGGGCCAACGTCCTGACTTTC.

The chain recombines TRBV7-2 with TRBJ2-5; TRBD2 aligns across 7 bases. After removal of 4 bases from V and 5 bases from J, the junction contained 7 bases not matched to a gene. The CDR3 totals 14 residues. Germline V gene lookup returns CDR1 SGHTA and CDR2 FQGNSA. CDR3 residues: CASSSLTSLETQYF. The CDR3 region has the DNA TGTGCCAGCAGCTCCTTGACTAGCCTGGAGACCCAGTACTTC.

Regarding this clone: This CDR3 is missing its conserved last phenylalanine or tryptophan, likely due to a read error. It is unclear where the CDR3 begins or ends on the DNA, so no DNA is shown, and the CDR3 is as TCRdb lists it. This sequence joins TRBV30 and TRBJ2-7; the table names TRBD1, a call not compared with the DNA. Per the germline V gene, CDR1 is GTSNPN and CDR2 is SVGIG (reference sequence). With termini counted, the CDR3 has 8 amino acids. CDR3 region: CAWSVPRA.

The chain recombines TRBV6-5 with TRBJ1-5; D is undetermined. CDR1 is MNHEY and CDR2 is SVGAGI in the germline V gene. Trimming left V 7 bases short and J 6 bases short, with 19 bases between. The CDR3 has 15 amino acids. The CDR3 is CASTTTHGFRQPQHF. The CDR3 DNA reads TGTGCCAGCACCACAACACACGGGTTCCGTCAGCCCCAGCATTTT.

This sequence joins TRBV28 and TRBJ2-7; 8 bases map to TRBD1. CDR3 length: 16 residues. Germline V lookup: CDR1 MDHEN, CDR2 SYDVKM. The V and J ends lost 5 bases and 4 bases, in that order; junction bases with no gene match: 13. The CDR3: CASSPLGQGPWYEQYF. CDR3 in DNA: TGTGCCAGCAGTCCTCTCGGACAGGGCCCTTGGTACGAGCAGTACTTC.

The chain carries TRBV30 and TRBJ2-2, with 11 bases fitting TRBD2. Germline trimming cut 3 bases from V and 3 bases from J; bases unmatched to any gene: 0. Germline CDR1 is GTSNPN and CDR2 is SVGIG (reference sequence). This CDR3 comprises 14 residues. Here the CDR3 DNA reads TGTGCCTGGAGACTAGCGGGAGACACCGGGGAGCTGTTTTTT. Translating gives CAWRLAGDTGELFF.

The gene calls are TRBV5-1 and TRBJ2-1, with TRBD2 identical over 10 bases. Losses at the gene ends were 4 bases for V and 8 bases for J; bases not matched to a gene: 6. Germline V CDR1 and CDR2: SGHRS, YFSETQ. There are 14 residues in the CDR3. CDR3 protein: CASSVSSGGDEQFF. For the CDR3, the DNA is TGCGCCAGCAGCGTATCTAGCGGGGGCGATGAGCAGTTCTTC.